These T cell receptor beta chains were read from a single sample in a study of beta chain features in type 1 diabetes. Some clones are missing from TCRdb's copy, which holds only in-frame ones; the method was immunoSEQ multiplex PCR. Of 100,000 to 150,000 clones detected, 15% to 20% appear once; the ten largest clones hold around 2.5%. The sequencing input was central memory CD4+ T cells from blood. The receptors come from a man aged 18 to 30 with type 1 diabetes. Both conserved end residues are part of each CDR3. Each record gives: clone size, V gene, J gene, CDR3 length, D gene, CDR3 DNA, CDR3 protein. D genes are given only for firm matches. The listing skips clone size in some rows; elsewhere it reads once, few, many or a size class.

NA,TRBV5-1,TRBJ1-2,14,NA,TGCGCCAGCAGCTTGAGTATTGGGTCCTATGGCTACACCTTC,CASSLSIGSYGYTF
NA,TRBV7-2,TRBJ1-2,14,NA,TGTGCCAGCAGCGCGAATGGCGGGGGAGGAGGCTACACCTTC,CASSANGGGGGYTF
NA,TRBV7-9,TRBJ1-1,14,NA,TGTGCCAGCAGCTTACAGGGCGGGAACACTGAAGCTTTCTTT,CASSLQGGNTEAFF
few,TRBV7-2,TRBJ1-3,15,NA,TGTGCCAGCAGCCCGCAGAGCGGCTCTGGAAACACCATATATTTT,CASSPQSGSGNTIYF
few,TRBV5-4,TRBJ2-2,16,TRBD2,TGTGCCAGCAGCCTAACGGGGGGAAAGAACACCGGGGAGCTGTTTTTT,CASSLTGGKNTGELFF
NA,TRBV18,TRBJ2-1,15,TRBD1,TGTGCCAGCTCACCCGGGACAGGGGGTATGGATGAGCAGTTCTTC,CASSPGTGGMDEQFF
medium-sized,TRBV18,TRBJ2-5,11,NA,TGTGCCAGCTCCCAGGAGGAGACCCAGTACTTC,CASSQEETQYF
NA,TRBV5-1,TRBJ2-1,15,TRBD2,TGCGCCAGCAGCCCCTGGACTAGCGACTACAATGAGCAGTTCTTC,CASSPWTSDYNEQFF
NA,TRBV6-6,TRBJ2-2,15,NA,TGTGCCAGCAGTTACGGGGGGAGTTACACCGGGGAGCTGTTTTTT,CASSYGGSYTGELFF
NA,TRBV30,TRBJ1-1,16,NA,TGTGCCTGGAGGCCCCCCCGAGTCCCTTGGAACACTGAAGCTTTCTTT,CAWRPPRVPWNTEAFF
NA,TRBV29-1,TRBJ2-5,16,TRBD1,TGCAGCGTTGGGACAGGGGTGATGCGACAGACCGAGACCCAGTACTTC,CSVGTGVMRQTETQYF
NA,TRBV7-9,TRBJ1-2,15,NA,TGTGCCAGCAGCTTACGTCAGGACAGTAGCGATGGCTACACCTTC,CASSLRQDSSDGYTF
many,TRBV7-9,TRBJ2-1,15,TRBD2,TGTGCCAGCAGCTTCGGGGGGACCGAGGTACATGAGCAGTTCTTC,CASSFGGTEVHEQFF
few,TRBV7-9,TRBJ2-7,14,TRBD1,TGTGCCAGCAGCTTAGCGGGACAGGGCTACGAGCAGTACTTC,CASSLAGQGYEQYF
many,TRBV7-2,TRBJ2-3,12,NA,TGTGCCAGCAGCTCCTACACAGATACGCAGTATTTT,CASSSYTDTQYF
NA,TRBV11-1,TRBJ2-1,14,NA,TGTGCCAGCAGCTTGTCGGACAGATACAATGAGCAGTTCTTC,CASSLSDRYNEQFF
NA,TRBV5-1,TRBJ2-3,14,NA,TGCGCCAGCAGCTTGGACAGGAACACAGATACGCAGTATTTT,CASSLDRNTDTQYF
few,TRBV29-1,TRBJ2-3,11,NA,TGCAGCGTTGATACCCTAGATACGCAGTATTTT,CSVDTLDTQYF
NA,TRBV7-2,TRBJ2-1,12,NA,TGTGCCAGCAGCTTAGCCTACAATGAGCAGTTCTTC,CASSLAYNEQFF
NA,TRBV4-1,TRBJ1-2,14,NA,TGCGCCAGCAGCCAAGATATGCAGATCTATGGCTACACCTTC,CASSQDMQIYGYTF
NA,TRBV27,TRBJ2-3,14,NA,TGTGCCAGCAGTTTAAAGGATTTCACAGATACGCAGTATTTT,CASSLKDFTDTQYF
NA,TRBV6-6,TRBJ2-7,13,TRBD1,TGTGCCAGCAGTCAGGGACAGCCCTACGAGCAGTACTTC,CASSQGQPYEQYF
many,TRBV7-2,TRBJ2-7,13,NA,TGTGCCAGCAGCATCGACAGGACGTACGAGCAGTACTTC,CASSIDRTYEQYF
few,TRBV7-9,TRBJ2-7,15,NA,TGTGCCAGCAGCTCCCCAGAGCGCACCTTGGGGGAGCAGTACTTC,CASSSPERTLGEQYF
NA,TRBV9,TRBJ2-1,15,TRBD1,TGTGCCAGCAGCGTAGGGGCCAGGGGGCGGAATGAGCAGTTCTTC,CASSVGARGRNEQFF
many,TRBV30,TRBJ1-1,16,TRBD1,TGTGCCTGGACCCAGGGACAGGGTGAAGTGGACACTGAAGCTTTCTTT,CAWTQGQGEVDTEAFF
NA,TRBV5-1,TRBJ2-2,14,NA,TGCGCCAGCAGCTTGGTTGGGAACACCGGGGAGCTGTTTTTT,CASSLVGNTGELFF
many,TRBV2,TRBJ2-3,14,TRBD2,TGTGCCAGCAAATCTAGCGGGGATGGAGATACGCAGTATTTT,CASKSSGDGDTQYF
NA,TRBV4-1,TRBJ2-7,17,NA,TGCGCCAGCAGCCAGAACCCCGGGACATTGAGCTCCTACGAGCAGTACTTC,CASSQNPGTLSSYEQYF
NA,TRBV18,TRBJ2-7,14,TRBD1,TGTGCCAGCTCACGAGGGACAGGGCCCTACGAGCAGTACTTC,CASSRGTGPYEQYF
few,TRBV5-4,TRBJ1-4,13,NA,TGTGCCAGCAGCTCCTCAACTAATGAAAAACTGTTTTTT,CASSSSTNEKLFF
NA,TRBV7-8,TRBJ2-1,15,TRBD2,TGTGCCAGCAGCTTCGGGACTAGCGGGGGGCATGAGCAGTTCTTC,CASSFGTSGGHEQFF
NA,TRBV30,TRBJ1-2,14,NA,TGTGCCTGGAGTTTTGGTACATCTCTCTATGGCTACACCTTC,CAWSFGTSLYGYTF
NA,TRBV25-1,TRBJ2-7,13,NA,TGTGCCAGCAGTGAACCAGGAGCCTACGAGCAGTACTTC,CASSEPGAYEQYF
medium-sized,TRBV28,TRBJ1-2,13,NA,TGTGCCAGCTCCGCCGGACAGTTCTATGGCTACACCTTC,CASSAGQFYGYTF
NA,TRBV4-2,TRBJ2-6,15,NA,TGTGCCAGCAGCCAAGCGCGCTCTGGGGCCAACGTCCTGACTTTC,CASSQARSGANVLTF
many,TRBV29-1,TRBJ2-7,11,TRBD1,TGCAGCGGTGGACAGGAGTACGAGCAGTACTTC,CSGGQEYEQYF
NA,TRBV2,TRBJ2-3,14,TRBD2,TGTGCCAGCAGTGCGGGGGGGAATACAGATACGCAGTATTTT,CASSAGGNTDTQYF
NA,TRBV5-1,TRBJ2-2,14,NA,TGCGCCAGCAGCAGCCTCGTCGATGCCGGGGAGCTGTTTTTT,CASSSLVDAGELFF
NA,TRBV6-6,TRBJ2-3,16,NA,TGTGCCAGCAGGCTCCGCGCCCTAGCGACCACAGATACGCAGTATTTT,CASRLRALATTDTQYF
few,TRBV20-1,TRBJ1-1,11,NA,TGCAGTGCTAGTTGGACAGAGAGAGCTTTCTTT,CSASWTERAFF
NA,TRBV30,TRBJ1-1,14,NA,TGTGCCTGGAGTCTTTTACAGGGAAACACTGAAGCTTTCTTT,CAWSLLQGNTEAFF
NA,TRBV10-3,TRBJ1-2,16,NA,TGTGCCATCAGTGAGTCGACATGGGACACTGACTATGGCTACACCTTC,CAISESTWDTDYGYTF
NA,TRBV30,TRBJ1-1,16,NA,TGTGCCTGGAGCCGCCTGGCGGGGGTTACGAACACTGAAGCTTTCTTT,CAWSRLAGVTNTEAFF
NA,TRBV15,TRBJ2-5,15,NA,TGTGCCACCAGCGAAGCGCGGGACAGCCAAGAGACCCAGTACTTC,CATSEARDSQETQYF
NA,TRBV11-1,TRBJ1-6,14,NA,TGTGCCAGCAGCTTCGAAGAGAGGAGTTCACCCCTCCACTTT,CASSFEERSSPLHF
NA,TRBV30,TRBJ2-5,13,NA,TGTGCCTGGAGCAAGACAGCCCAAGAGACCCAGTACTTC,CAWSKTAQETQYF
NA,TRBV6-1,TRBJ2-1,12,NA,TGTGCCAGCACCGAGGAATACGATGAGCAGTTCTTC,CASTEEYDEQFF
NA,TRBV5-5,TRBJ2-1,12,NA,TGTGCCAGCAGCACGGAATGGAATGAGCAGTTCTTC,CASSTEWNEQFF
NA,TRBV4-2,TRBJ2-1,16,TRBD2,TGTGCCAGCAGCCAAGGACTAGCGGGAGTCTACAATGAGCAGTTCTTC,CASSQGLAGVYNEQFF
NA,TRBV29-1,TRBJ1-2,11,TRBD1,TGCAGCGTTGAAACAGGGGGTGGCTACACCTTC,CSVETGGGYTF
few,TRBV23-1,TRBJ2-7,16,NA,TGCGCCAGCAGCCAAGAATTCGCCCAGCAGTGGTACGAGCAGTACTTC,CASSQEFAQQWYEQYF
few,TRBV7-6,TRBJ2-1,12,NA,TGTGCTAGCAGCCCCTCCGGACAGGAGCAGTTCTTC,CASSPSGQEQFF
NA,TRBV7-2,TRBJ2-3,13,NA,TGTGCCAGCAGCCTACTCTACCGGGACCCGCAGTATTTT,CASSLLYRDPQYF
many,TRBV25-1,TRBJ2-2,14,NA,TGTGCCAGCAGTGAACCTGGGGGGACCGGGGAGCTGTTTTTT,CASSEPGGTGELFF
NA,TRBV29-1,TRBJ1-1,11,NA,TGCAGCGGACACTTAAACACTGAAGCTTTCTTT,CSGHLNTEAFF
few,TRBV2,TRBJ2-2,14,NA,TGTGCCAGCAGCGTACAGGGAAACACCGGGGAGCTGTTTTTT,CASSVQGNTGELFF
few,TRBV5-1,TRBJ2-3,16,NA,TGCGCCAGCAGCTTTCCCAGGGAAGGGGGCACAGATACGCAGTATTTT,CASSFPREGGTDTQYF
few,TRBV7-2,TRBJ2-5,16,NA,TGTGCCAGCAGCTTTGGCGGGACCATCATGCGGGAGACCCAGTACTTC,CASSFGGTIMRETQYF